This T cell receptor (beta chain) appears in the sequencing data of a study of control samples from healthy donors and cancer patients. This table comes from immunoSEQ multiplex PCR, and its TCRdb copy is limited to in-frame clones, with some not included. The repertoire consists of roughly 120,000 clones, with roughly 88% occurring once and the leading ten covering roughly 3.4%. The sample comprised blood. The source of this sequence is a man between 35 and 55 years old in good health.

This chain's CDR3 is CASSDIYEQYF. The CDR3 DNA reads TGTGCCAGCAGTGATATTTACGAGCAGTACTTC. J is TRBJ2-7 and V is TRBV25-1; no clear D. Trimming cost V 3 bases and J 4 bases, with 4 bases left between them. CDR1 is MGHDK and CDR2 is SYGVNS in the germline V gene. The CDR3 is 11 amino acids.